The next 14 T cell receptor beta chains were all read from a single sample in a study of blood T cell repertoires in COVID-19. This table comes from immunoSEQ multiplex PCR, and its TCRdb copy is limited to in-frame clones, with some not included. The profile covers about 140,000 clones, with 84% appearing a single time and 8% to 9% taken by the ten largest. The specimen was peripheral blood. These receptors came from a man aged 30 to 45 with COVID-19, enrolled during active disease.

V is TRBV5-1 and J is TRBJ2-1; a weak D match, TRBD1 (7 bases). The CDR3 length is 16 residues. V was trimmed by 0 bases and J by 10 bases, leaving 20 bases between them. Germline CDR1 and CDR2: SGHRS and YFSETQ. The DNA of the CDR3 is TGCGCCAGCAGCTTGGGAGCCTCAGGGGGGCGTAGCGAGCAGTTCTTC. It codes for CASSLGASGGRSEQFF.

V usage is TRBV14 and J usage is TRBJ2-7, with D perhaps TRBD1 (6 bases). CDR3 size: 14 residues. Germline V gene lookup returns CDR1 SGHDN and CDR2 FVKESK. V was clipped by 6 bases and J by 0 bases, with 12 bases between them. CDR3 DNA sequence: TGTGCCAGCAGGGGGACACGGAGCTCCTACGAGCAGTACTTC. It codes for CASRGTRSSYEQYF.

The CDR3 bases are TGTGCCAGCTCACCAATGACGGAGAACTATGGCTACACCTTC. Translated, it gives CASSPMTENYGYTF. The chain combines TRBV18 with TRBJ1-2; no definite D call. V shed 2 bases and J shed 2 bases, with 9 bases lying between them. From germline, CDR1 is KGHSH and CDR2 LQKENI. The CDR3 runs to 14 residues.

This chain connects TRBV29-1 to TRBJ1-4; no clear D gene. Trimming cost V 4 bases and J 7 bases, with 13 bases left between them. Germline loops: CDR1 SQVTM, CDR2 ANQGSEA. This CDR3 has 13 residues. The CDR3 DNA reads as TGCAGCGTTGGGGCGGGGTACGGTGAAAAACTGTTTTTT. Protein product: CSVGAGYGEKLFF. The complete variable domain, with remaining parts taken from reference TRBV29-1 and TRBJ1-4, reads SAVISQKPSRDICQRGTSLTIQCQVDSQVTMMFWYRQQPGQSLTLIATANQGSEATYESGFVIDKFPISRPNLTFSTLTVSNMSPEDSSIYLCSVGAGYGEKLFFGSGTQLSVL.

The rearrangement joins TRBV25-1 to TRBJ2-1; no clear D. The germline gives CDR1 MGHDK, CDR2 SYGVNS. V was shortened by 2 bases and J by 2 bases, with 13 bases between the two germline ends. The CDR3 extends over 16 amino acids. The CDR3 protein is CASSELLPLAYNEQFF. The DNA of the CDR3 is TGTGCCAGCAGTGAACTACTACCCTTAGCCTACAATGAGCAGTTCTTC.

The genes are TRBV7-9 and TRBJ2-7; TRBD1 matches 8 bases. Unmatched junction bases numbered 3, after V lost 7 bases and J lost 1 base. Germline loops: CDR1 SEHNR, CDR2 FQNEAQ (reference sequence). The CDR3 sequence is 13 residues long. This CDR3 is CASTTGGSYEQYF. CDR3 nucleotides: TGTGCCAGCACCACAGGGGGATCCTACGAGCAGTACTTC.

This sequence joins TRBV3-1 (or the pseudogene TRBV3-2) and TRBJ2-7, with 7 bases aligning to TRBD1. J was trimmed by 5 bases and V by 3 bases; bases with no gene match: 10. This CDR3 is 15 amino acids long. Germline lookup yields CDR1 LGHDT and CDR2 YNNKEL (reference sequence). CDR3 nucleotides: TGTGCCAGCAGCCAGATAGGGGGCGTTGAGCACGAGCAGTACTTC. Its protein is CASSQIGGVEHEQYF.

The chain carries TRBV7-9 and TRBJ1-5; 7 bases fit TRBD1. After removal of 6 bases from V and 7 bases from J, the junction contained 9 bases not matched to a gene. From germline, CDR1 is SEHNR and CDR2 FQNEAQ (reference sequence). The CDR3 contains 14 residues. The CDR3 DNA reads as TGTGCCAGCAGAGAAGGGGGCGAGGGACAGCCCCAGCATTTT. Its translation is CASREGGEGQPQHF.

The chain uses TRBV3-1 (or the pseudogene TRBV3-2) and TRBJ1-5; D unresolved. The CDR3 spans 11 residues. V was shortened by 10 bases and J by 5 bases, with 9 bases between the two germline ends. Germline V gene data show CDR1 as LGHDT and CDR2 as YNNKEL (reference sequence). The CDR3 DNA is TGTGCCACGGGGAGGGATCAGCCCCAGCATTTT. It codes for CATGRDQPQHF.

The rearrangement uses TRBV19 and TRBJ2-7, with D possibly matching TRBD2 (5 bases). The germline V gene encodes CDR1 LNHDA and CDR2 SQIVND (reference sequence). V was cut by 2 bases and J by 5 bases, with 7 bases left in between. The CDR3 is 12 residues long. The chain's CDR3 is CASSITGNEQYF. CDR3 coding DNA: TGTGCCAGTAGTATAACCGGGAACGAGCAGTACTTC.

This chain joins TRBV12-5 and TRBJ2-1, with 12 bases identical to TRBD2. With 6 bases clipped from V and 10 bases from J, the junction kept 10 bases outside the gene matches. The CDR3 has 15 residues. Germline V gene lookup returns CDR1 LGHNT and CDR2 FRNRAP. The CDR3 spells CASGRGLAGLGEQFF. The CDR3 bases are TGTGCTAGTGGACGGGGACTAGCGGGCCTCGGGGAGCAGTTCTTC.

The rearrangement joins TRBV28 to TRBJ1-2; 11 bases are shared with TRBD1. V shed 4 bases and J 0 bases; nucleotides not matched to a gene: 1. This CDR3 has 15 amino acids. Germline CDR1 MDHEN, CDR2 SYDVKM. The CDR3 loop reads CASSSGQGANYGYTF. The CDR3 DNA reads TGTGCCAGCAGTTCGGGACAGGGGGCTAACTATGGCTACACCTTC.

The gene calls are TRBV9 and TRBJ2-5; 7 bases align to TRBD1. The CDR3 length is 16 residues. The germline CDR1 and CDR2 sequences are SGDLS and YYNGEE. The V gene end was trimmed by 3 bases and the J gene end by 1 base; junction bases not matched to a gene: 9. The CDR3 region is CASSEGLNRGQETQYF. The CDR3 nucleotides read TGTGCCAGCAGCGAAGGGCTTAACAGGGGCCAAGAGACCCAGTACTTC.

The genes are TRBV4-3 and TRBJ2-3, with 9 bases aligning to TRBD2. Germline values: CDR1 LGHNA, CDR2 YSLEER. Germline trimming cut 4 bases from V and 1 base from J; bases unmatched to any gene: 9. This CDR3 has 17 residues. The CDR3 coding sequence is TGCGCCAGCAGCCGAGAGTGGGAGCGGGAGGGCACAGATACGCAGTATTTT. This encodes CASSREWEREGTDTQYF.